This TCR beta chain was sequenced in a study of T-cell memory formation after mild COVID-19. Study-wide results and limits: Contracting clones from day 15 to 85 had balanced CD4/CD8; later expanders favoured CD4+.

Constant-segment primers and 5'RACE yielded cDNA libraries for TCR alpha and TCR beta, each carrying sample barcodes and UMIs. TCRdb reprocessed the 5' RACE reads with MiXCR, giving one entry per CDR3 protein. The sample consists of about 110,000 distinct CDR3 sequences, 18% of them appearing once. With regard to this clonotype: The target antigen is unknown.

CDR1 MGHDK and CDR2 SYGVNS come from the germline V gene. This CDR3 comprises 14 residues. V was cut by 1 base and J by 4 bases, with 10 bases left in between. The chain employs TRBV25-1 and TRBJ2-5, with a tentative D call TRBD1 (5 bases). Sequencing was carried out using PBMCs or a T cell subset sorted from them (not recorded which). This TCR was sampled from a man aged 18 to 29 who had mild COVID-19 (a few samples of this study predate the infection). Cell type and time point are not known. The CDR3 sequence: CASSESQGRETQYF. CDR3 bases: TGTGCCAGCAGTGAATCTCAGGGAAGAGAGACCCAGTACTTC.